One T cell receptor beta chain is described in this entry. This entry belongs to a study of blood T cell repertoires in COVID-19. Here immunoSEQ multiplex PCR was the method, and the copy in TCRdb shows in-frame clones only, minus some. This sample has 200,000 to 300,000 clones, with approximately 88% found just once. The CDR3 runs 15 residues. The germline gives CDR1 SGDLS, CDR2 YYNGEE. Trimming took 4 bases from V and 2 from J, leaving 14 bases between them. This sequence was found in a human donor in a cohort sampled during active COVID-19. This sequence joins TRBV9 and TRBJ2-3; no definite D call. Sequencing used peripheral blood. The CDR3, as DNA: TGTGCCAGCAGCATCCTTCCGGGTTCCACAGATACGCAGTATTTT. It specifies CASSILPGSTDTQYF.